The rows below give T cell receptor beta chains drawn from one sample of a study of tumor-infiltrating lymphocytes in localized non-small cell lung cancer. Repertoires were generated with immunoSEQ multiplex PCR, while TCRdb's copy carries only in-frame clones and drops some. This sample yields fewer than 8,500 clones, of which 74% are seen a single time; roughly 6.9% belongs to the top ten. Source material: uninvolved lung tissue not adjacent to the tumor. Receptors were obtained from a human donor with non-small cell lung cancer. Each CDR3 is given with its conserved first and last residue. Each record gives: J gene, clone size, D gene, V gene, CDR3 DNA, CDR3 protein. A D gene is named only where the DNA matches it firmly. The listing skips clone size in some rows; elsewhere it reads once, few, many or a size class.

TRBJ1-4 . . TRBV4-2 TGTGCCAGCAGGGACACAACTAATGAAAAACTGTTTTTT CASRDTTNEKLFF
TRBJ2-3 . TRBD2 TRBV18 TGTGCCAGCTCACCGAGGACTAGCGGGGGCCGTACGACAGATACGCAGTATTTT CASSPRTSGGRTTDTQYF
TRBJ2-2 . . TRBV28 TGTGCCAGCAGGAGGGCCACCGGGGAGCTGTTTTTT CASRRATGELFF
TRBJ1-5 few . TRBV7-9 TGTGCCAGCAGCTCCACATTCCAGCCCCAGCATTTT CASSSTFQPQHF
TRBJ2-3 . . TRBV4-2 TGTGCCAGCAGCCAAGATTACGGTCGCGGCACAGATACGCAGTATTTT CASSQDYGRGTDTQYF
TRBJ1-5 . TRBD1 TRBV11-2 TGTGCCAGCAGCTTAAGACAGGGAGGGGGTCAGCCCCAGCATTTT CASSLRQGGGQPQHF
TRBJ1-2 . . TRBV5-6 TGTGCCAGCAGCCCCGGCGGGGGAGAACACTATGGCTACACCTTC CASSPGGGEHYGYTF
TRBJ2-7 . TRBD2 TRBV4-2 TGTGCCAGCAGCCAAGATTTGGTAGCGGGGGCATTTACAAACTACGAGCAGTACTTC CASSQDLVAGAFTNYEQYF
TRBJ1-2 . . TRBV30 TGTGCCTGGATAAAACAGGGCGTCGGGGAAGGCTACACCTTC CAWIKQGVGEGYTF
TRBJ2-1 . . TRBV12-5 TGTGCTAGTGGTTTGGGACAGCCAAGCTCCTACAATGAGCAGTTCTTC CASGLGQPSSYNEQFF
TRBJ1-1 . . TRBV5-6 TGTGCCAGCAGCTTGACGGGGGACGATGAAGCTTTCTTT CASSLTGDDEAFF
TRBJ2-6 . . TRBV6-5 TGTGCCAGCAGTTGGGCCCTCTCTGGGGCCAACGTCCTGACTTTC CASSWALSGANVLTF
TRBJ2-7 large . TRBV28 TGTGCCATCCGTGACGGGCGAGGCTCCTACGAGCAGTACTTC CAIRDGRGSYEQYF
TRBJ1-2 . TRBD1 TRBV11-2 TGTGCCAGCAGCTTAGATCGGACAGGTGGCTACACCTTC CASSLDRTGGYTF
TRBJ1-2 . . TRBV10-3 TGTGCCATCACCGATTGGCCAGGGAGAGGGGTATATGGCTACACCTTC CAITDWPGRGVYGYTF
TRBJ2-1 . . TRBV7-9 TGTGCCAGCAGCTTAGAGTGGGACGCGTCCTACAATGAGCAGTTCTTC CASSLEWDASYNEQFF
TRBJ1-1 . . TRBV7-2 TGTGCCAGCAGCCAAGAGTCACAGAACACTGAAGCTTTCTTT CASSQESQNTEAFF
TRBJ2-3 . TRBD1 TRBV9 TGTGCCAGCAGCGCTGGACAGGGGGCGAGCACAGATACGCAGTATTTT CASSAGQGASTDTQYF
TRBJ1-6 . . TRBV7-8 TGTGCCAGCAGCGCTACTGGCGGACAAGGGTCACCCCTCCACTTT CASSATGGQGSPLHF
TRBJ2-5 . . TRBV4-2 TGTGCCAGCAGCCAAGAACACCAAGAGACCCAGTACTTC CASSQEHQETQYF
TRBJ2-3 . TRBD1 TRBV25-1 TGTGCCAGCAGTGCGGACAGGGGCGCAGATACGCAGTATTTT CASSADRGADTQYF
TRBJ2-2 . . TRBV9 TGTGCCAGCAGCGATCAGGGGGGGACGTACACCGGGGAGCTGTTTTTT CASSDQGGTYTGELFF
TRBJ1-4 . . TRBV10-3 TGTGCCATCAGTGAGTCGCAGGGAGAGGCTAATGAAAAACTGTTTTTT CAISESQGEANEKLFF
TRBJ2-7 . . TRBV7-2 TGTGCCAGCAGCTTAGAGGGACGCGGCGCGTACGAGCAGTACTTC CASSLEGRGAYEQYF
TRBJ1-3 . . TRBV9 TGTGCCAGCAGCCCTGGCTCCTCCAATCCCTCTGGAAACACCATATATTTT CASSPGSSNPSGNTIYF
TRBJ2-2 . TRBD2 TRBV15 TGTGCCACCAGCAGTCCCCCGTCGGTAGCGGGAGCCGGGGAGCTGTTTTTT CATSSPPSVAGAGELFF
TRBJ2-3 . TRBD2 TRBV7-2 TGTGCCAGCAGCCGGGGGGTCGGCACAGATACGCAGTATTTT CASSRGVGTDTQYF
TRBJ1-4 . . TRBV6-1 TGTGCCAGCAGTGTTCTGCCTCCCGATGAAAAACTGTTTTTT CASSVLPPDEKLFF
TRBJ1-4 medium-sized . TRBV2 TGTGCCAGCAGCGTGACAGGAACTAATGAAAAACTGTTTTTT CASSVTGTNEKLFF
TRBJ2-7 . TRBD1 TRBV2 TGTGCCAGCGGAGACAGGACAGGCTACTACGAGCAGTACTTC CASGDRTGYYEQYF
TRBJ2-7 . . TRBV23-1 TGCGCCAGCAGTCGCTCCAAGGGGCCTAAGGAGCAGTACTTC CASSRSKGPKEQYF
TRBJ1-1 medium-sized . TRBV7-9 TGTGCCAGCAGACCGCGGGGACAACCTGAAGCTTTCTTT CASRPRGQPEAFF
TRBJ1-6 . . TRBV2 TGTGCCAGCAGTGAAGCGCCACAGGGTGGTTATAATTCACCCCTCCACTTT CASSEAPQGGYNSPLHF
TRBJ1-6 . . TRBV14 TGTGCCAGCAGCCAAGGACAGTTTAATTCACCCCTCCACTTT CASSQGQFNSPLHF
TRBJ2-7 once . TRBV4-2 TGTGCCAGCAGCCAAGAGGTAACCTACGAGCAGTACTTC CASSQEVTYEQYF
TRBJ2-3 . TRBD1 TRBV11-3 TGTGCCAGCAGCCTCACAGGGGTTCCAGATACGCAGTATTTT CASSLTGVPDTQYF
TRBJ2-3 . . TRBV25-1 TGTGCCAGCAGTGGGAGGAAGAGCACAGATACGCAGTATTTT CASSGRKSTDTQYF
TRBJ2-2 medium-sized TRBD1 TRBV23-1 TGCGCCAGCAGTCAACGGGACAGGGGAAGGAACACCGGGGAGCTGTTTTTT CASSQRDRGRNTGELFF